The 23 T cell receptor beta chains below come from one sample, sequenced in a study of patients and donors after allogeneic stem cell transplantation. TCRdb recomputed calls from the RT-PCR reads with MiXCR, one row per CDR3 protein. The repertoire includes about 31,000 distinct CDR3 sequences, approximately 6.3% of them detected once, and around a third sits in the top ten. Input material: blood, either unsorted or a sorted T cell fraction (not recorded which). Receptors originate from a human donor who was either an allogeneic HSCT recipient or a stem cell or donor lymphocyte infusion donor (not recorded which). It is not recorded whose cells these are; they may come from a transplant donor.

The chain employs TRBV11-2 and TRBJ1-2; a weak D match, TRBD1 (6 bases). Trimming removed 5 bases at V and 1 base at J, with 14 bases between. The germline gives CDR1 SGHAT, CDR2 FQNNGV. This CDR3 has 15 residues. CDR3 region: CASSTRGRGNYGYTF. The CDR3 coding sequence is TGTGCCAGCAGCACAAGGGGCAGGGGTAACTATGGCTACACCTTC.

This rearrangement joins TRBV12-3 or TRBV12-4 to TRBJ2-2; D is perhaps TRBD1 (6 bases). Trimming cost V 6 bases and J 7 bases, with 12 bases left between them. This CDR3 is built from 13 residues. CDR3 DNA sequence: TGTGCCAGCAGGCCCGGACAGTACGGGGAGCTGTTTTTT. Protein: CASRPGQYGELFF.

This clonotype was detected only a few times. The gene calls are TRBV11-2 and TRBJ2-7, with 9 bases identical to TRBD2. The V gene's germline CDR1 is SGHAT and CDR2 FQNNGV. There are 16 residues in the CDR3. V gave up 10 bases and J gave up 0 bases; unmatched junction bases: 13. The CDR3, as DNA: TGTGCCACTCTCCTGGGCCCTAGCGGGAACTCCTACGAGCAGTACTTC. This codes for CATLLGPSGNSYEQYF. Full variable domain (outside the CDR3, taken from reference TRBV11-2 and TRBJ2-7): EAGVAQSPRYKIIEKRQSVAFWCNPISGHATLYWYQQILGQGPKLLIQFQNNGVVDDSQLPKDRFSAERLKGVDSTLKIQPAKLEDSAVYLCATLLGPSGNSYEQYFGPGTRLTVT.

This clonotype came up many times. This rearrangement joins TRBV4-3 to TRBJ2-1; a possible D gene is TRBD2 (6 bases). Germline V lookup: CDR1 LGHNA, CDR2 YSLEER. The CDR3 length is 16 residues. V gave up 1 base and J gave up 0 bases, with 10 bases separating them. The CDR3 here is CASSQALAYSYNEQFF. Here the CDR3 DNA reads TGCGCCAGCAGCCAAGCCCTAGCGTACTCCTACAATGAGCAGTTCTTC.

This clonotype was counted many times. The chain links TRBV7-2 to TRBJ2-3; D unresolved. Germline V gives CDR1 SGHTA, CDR2 FQGNSA. V shed 4 bases and J shed 7 bases, with 15 bases lying between them. The CDR3 length is 14 residues. CDR3 region: CASSSRVGLNTQYF. In DNA form, the CDR3 reads TGTGCCAGCAGCTCTAGGGTTGGGTTGAATACGCAGTATTTT.

This clonotype was counted ten times or more. The chain combines TRBV12-3 or TRBV12-4 with TRBJ2-5; TRBD1 matches 12 bases. With 3 bases clipped from V and 7 bases from J, the junction kept 9 bases outside the gene matches. The CDR3 spans 16 residues. Here the CDR3 reads CASSFNRDRGPGTQYF. In DNA, the CDR3 is TGTGCCAGCAGTTTCAACCGGGACAGGGGGCCGGGGACCCAGTACTTC.

This clonotype was detected only a few times. V gene TRBV11-3 combines with J gene TRBJ2-1; 7 nucleotides line up with TRBD2. The CDR3 has 13 residues. J was trimmed by 5 bases and V by 5 bases; bases with no gene match: 3. CDR1 SGHNT and CDR2 YENEEA come from the germline V gene. CDR3 loop: CASSKGLDNEQFF. The CDR3 coding sequence is TGTGCCAGCAGCAAAGGACTAGACAATGAGCAGTTCTTC.

V usage is TRBV9 and J usage is TRBJ2-7; TRBD2 might be the D (5 bases). Germline-derived CDR1 and CDR2 are SGDLS and YYNGEE. Trimming took off 4 bases at V and 2 bases at J, with 13 bases between the two ends. CDR3 length: 14 amino acids. CDR3 amino acids: CASSLAGFAYEQYF. DNA for the CDR3: TGTGCCAGCAGCCTAGCCGGGTTTGCCTACGAGCAGTACTTC.

The rearrangement joins TRBV27 to TRBJ2-1, with D unclear. The V gene's germline CDR1 is MNHEY and CDR2 SMNVEV (reference sequence). The ends were cut back, 2 bases at V and 4 bases at J, with 12 bases in the middle. CDR3 size: 15 residues. The CDR3 DNA sequence: TGTGCCAGCAGTTTAAGACCGCGCCTTTACAATGAGCAGTTCTTC. Translation: CASSLRPRLYNEQFF.

This clonotype was seen ten or more times. Because it lacks the conserved phenylalanine or tryptophan at the end, this CDR3 is likely a read error. The limits of the CDR3 on the DNA are not certain, so only TCRdb's listed CDR3 is given. CDR3: CATRTAPLST. J is TRBJ2-5 and V is TRBV2; the table's D call TRBD1 went unverified against the DNA. Germline assignment: CDR1 SNHLY and CDR2 FYNNEI. 10 amino acids form the CDR3, both terminal residues included.

The table lists this clonotype with many counts. The V call is TRBV5-1, the J call TRBJ1-1; D gene unclear. The V gene lost 4 bases and the J gene lost 1 base, with 14 bases spanning the gap. This CDR3 has 15 residues. CDR1 is SGHRS, CDR2 YFSETQ, per germline. The CDR3 sequence is CASSTDPAPNTEAFF. The CDR3 region has the DNA TGCGCCAGCAGCACCGACCCGGCCCCGAACACTGAAGCTTTCTTT.

This clonotype was recorded at least ten times. The rearrangement joins TRBV4-2 to TRBJ2-1; 10 nucleotides agree with TRBD2. This CDR3 comprises 18 residues. CDR1 and CDR2 (germline): LGHNA, YNFKEQ. Trimming removed 4 bases from V and 0 bases from J; junction bases left unmatched: 9. Written as DNA, the CDR3 is TGTGCCAGCAGCCTATGGACTAGCGGATCAAGCTCCTACAATGAGCAGTTCTTC. Protein: CASSLWTSGSSSYNEQFF.

This clonotype was counted at least ten times. V gene TRBV29-1 combines with J gene TRBJ1-1; maybe TRBD1 (5 bases). The CDR3 is made up of 13 amino acids. CDR1 and CDR2 (germline): SQVTM, ANQGSEA. With 2 bases removed from V and 4 bases from J, the gap between germline ends came to 11 bases. The CDR3 DNA reads TGCAGCGTTGAACCCCCAGGGTCCACTGAAGCTTTCTTT. Translated, it gives CSVEPPGSTEAFF.

This chain connects TRBV10-3 to TRBJ2-7; 7 bases agree with TRBD1. The V and J ends lost 3 bases and 2 bases, in that order; junction bases with no gene match: 1. CDR3 size: 13 residues. Germline V CDR1 and CDR2: ENHRY, SYGVKD. The CDR3 sequence is CAISEGGPYEQYF. In nucleotides, the CDR3 is TGTGCCATCAGTGAAGGGGGCCCCTACGAGCAGTACTTC.

This clonotype is labeled as medium-sized. V and J are TRBV4-3 and TRBJ2-5; the D gene is possibly TRBD1 (5 bases). This CDR3 has 14 amino acids. Trimming left V 2 bases short and J 5 bases short, with 12 bases between. CDR1 is LGHNA and CDR2 is YSLEER in the germline V gene. The CDR3 here is CASSQLDSLETQYF. As DNA, the CDR3 is TGCGCCAGCAGCCAACTTGACAGCTTGGAGACCCAGTACTTC.

This clonotype was seen a few times. The V call is TRBV28, the J call TRBJ2-1; 7 positions match TRBD2. Germline assignment: CDR1 MDHEN and CDR2 SYDVKM. This CDR3 spans 14 amino acids. The V segment lost 6 bases and the J segment 2 bases; nucleotides outside the gene matches: 4. The DNA of the CDR3 is TGTGCCAGCAGGGCGGGAGTTCCCTACAATGAGCAGTTCTTC. This sequence encodes CASRAGVPYNEQFF.

The table lists this clonotype with many counts. The chain employs TRBV27 and TRBJ2-7; 10 bases match TRBD2. CDR3 size: 16 residues. Germline CDR1 MNHEY, CDR2 SMNVEV (reference sequence). V lost 8 bases and J lost 0; bases outside the gene matches: 10. CDR3 DNA: TGTGCCAGCCGAGCGATAGCGGGAGGTTTCTCCTACGAGCAGTACTTC. It codes for CASRAIAGGFSYEQYF.

The CDR3 protein is CASSNPGGWETQYF. CDR3 bases: TGTGCCAGCAGCAACCCAGGCGGCTGGGAGACCCAGTACTTC. The chain employs TRBV7-2 and TRBJ2-5; no firm D call. CDR1 and CDR2 from the germline V gene are SGHTA and FQGNSA. Trimming pared 5 bases from V and 5 bases from J, leaving 15 bases between. The length of the CDR3 is 14 residues. Together with reference TRBV7-2 and TRBJ2-5, the CDR3 gives the full variable domain: GAGVSQSPSNKVTEKGKDVELRCDPISGHTALYWYRQSLGQGLEFLIYFQGNSAPDKSGLPSDRFSAERTGGSVSTLTIQRTQQEDSAVYLCASSNPGGWETQYFGPGTRLLVL.

This clonotype was recorded many times. The chain recombines TRBV5-1 with TRBJ1-2; D unclear. Germline CDR1 SGHRS, CDR2 YFSETQ. The CDR3 has 12 amino acids. The V and J ends lost 4 bases and 4 bases respectively, with 8 bases between them. The CDR3 sequence is CASSPGVYGYTF. The CDR3 region has the DNA TGCGCCAGCAGCCCAGGAGTCTATGGCTACACCTTC.

This clonotype appeared many times. The chain links TRBV6-2 or TRBV6-3 to TRBJ2-2; the D is unclear. Deletions cut 3 bases from V and 1 base from J, with 3 bases between. There are 13 residues in the CDR3. Germline loops: CDR1 MNHEY, CDR2 SVGEGT. As DNA, the CDR3 is TGTGCCAGCAGTTATTGGAACACCGGGGAGCTGTTTTTT. It encodes CASSYWNTGELFF.

This clonotype was seen more than once but under ten times. The chain combines TRBV6-4 with TRBJ2-1, with TRBD2 matching 8 bases. Germline V gives CDR1 MRHNA, CDR2 SNTAGT. J lost 4 bases, V lost 6 bases, and 8 bases had no gene match. This CDR3 is built from 15 residues. The CDR3 region is CASRGERETYNEQFF. CDR3 nucleotides: TGTGCCAGCAGAGGGGAGCGGGAGACTTACAATGAGCAGTTCTTC.

At least ten counts were recorded for this clonotype. The chain carries TRBV6-1 and TRBJ1-6, with 9 positions matching TRBD1. V lost 5 bases to trimming and J lost 9 bases; unmatched junction nucleotides: 8. The CDR3 is 15 residues long. Germline loops: CDR1 MNHNS, CDR2 SASEGT. The CDR3 sequence: CASSFTGGWGSPLHF. The CDR3 DNA is TGTGCCAGCAGTTTCACAGGGGGCTGGGGTTCACCCCTCCACTTT.

In its sample, this clonotype was seen a few times. V and J are TRBV20-1 and TRBJ2-7, with 9 bases fitting TRBD1. This CDR3 comprises 14 residues. J was trimmed by 3 bases and V by 6 bases; bases with no gene match: 9. Germline V gives CDR1 DFQATT, CDR2 SNEGSKA (reference sequence). The CDR3 DNA reads as TGCAGTGCCCACCCGGGGACAGGGATCTACGAGCAGTACTTC. It yields the protein CSAHPGTGIYEQYF.